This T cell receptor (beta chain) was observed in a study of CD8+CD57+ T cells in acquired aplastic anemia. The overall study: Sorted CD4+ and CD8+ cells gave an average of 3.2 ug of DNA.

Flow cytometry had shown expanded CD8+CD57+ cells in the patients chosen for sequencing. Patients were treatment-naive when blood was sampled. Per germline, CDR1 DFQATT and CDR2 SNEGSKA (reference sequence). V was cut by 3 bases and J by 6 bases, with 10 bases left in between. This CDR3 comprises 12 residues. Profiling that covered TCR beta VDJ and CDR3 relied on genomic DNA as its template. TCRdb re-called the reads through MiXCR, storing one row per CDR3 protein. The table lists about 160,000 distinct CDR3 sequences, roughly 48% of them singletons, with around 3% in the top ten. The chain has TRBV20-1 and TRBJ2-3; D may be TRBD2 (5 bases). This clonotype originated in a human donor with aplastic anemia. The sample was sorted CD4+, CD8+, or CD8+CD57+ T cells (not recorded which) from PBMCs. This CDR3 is CSASVTTDTQYF. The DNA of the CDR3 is TGCAGTGCTAGCGTGACTACTGATACGCAGTATTTT.